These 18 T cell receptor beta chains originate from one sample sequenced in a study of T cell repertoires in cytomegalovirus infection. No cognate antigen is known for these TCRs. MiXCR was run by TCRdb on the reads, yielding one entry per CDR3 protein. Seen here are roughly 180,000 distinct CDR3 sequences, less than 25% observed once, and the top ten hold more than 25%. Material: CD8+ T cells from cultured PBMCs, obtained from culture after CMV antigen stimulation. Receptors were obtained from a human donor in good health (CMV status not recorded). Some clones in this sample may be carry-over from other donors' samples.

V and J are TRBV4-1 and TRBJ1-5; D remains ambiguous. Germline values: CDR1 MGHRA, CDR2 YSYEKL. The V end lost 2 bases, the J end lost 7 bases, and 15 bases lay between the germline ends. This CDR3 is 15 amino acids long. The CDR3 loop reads CASSQIEGIYQPQHF. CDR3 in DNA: TGCGCCAGCAGCCAAATCGAAGGGATTTACCAGCCCCAGCATTTT.

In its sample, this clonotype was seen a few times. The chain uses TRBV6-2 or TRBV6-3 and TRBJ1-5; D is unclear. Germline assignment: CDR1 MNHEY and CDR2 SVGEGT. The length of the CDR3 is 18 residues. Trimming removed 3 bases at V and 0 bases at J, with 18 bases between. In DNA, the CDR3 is TGTGCCAGCAGTTATATAATGGCCTGGGAATCTAGCAATCAGCCCCAGCATTTT. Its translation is CASSYIMAWESSNQPQHF.

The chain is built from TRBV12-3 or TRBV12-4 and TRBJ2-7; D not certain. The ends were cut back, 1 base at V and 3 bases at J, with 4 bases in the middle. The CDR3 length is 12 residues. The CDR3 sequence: CASSLGFYEQYF. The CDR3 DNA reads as TGTGCCAGCAGTTTAGGTTTCTACGAGCAGTACTTC.

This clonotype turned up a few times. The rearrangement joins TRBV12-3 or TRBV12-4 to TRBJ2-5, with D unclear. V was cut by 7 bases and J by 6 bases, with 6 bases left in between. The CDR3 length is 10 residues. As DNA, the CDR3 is TGTGCCAGCATGAAAAAGACCCAGTACTTC. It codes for CASMKKTQYF.

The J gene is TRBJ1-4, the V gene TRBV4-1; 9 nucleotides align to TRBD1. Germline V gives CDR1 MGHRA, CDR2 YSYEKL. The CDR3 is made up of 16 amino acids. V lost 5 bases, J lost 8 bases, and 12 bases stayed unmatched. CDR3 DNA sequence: TGCGCCAGCAGCTCCGGGACAGGGAGCATACTGGAAAAACTGTTTTTT. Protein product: CASSSGTGSILEKLFF.

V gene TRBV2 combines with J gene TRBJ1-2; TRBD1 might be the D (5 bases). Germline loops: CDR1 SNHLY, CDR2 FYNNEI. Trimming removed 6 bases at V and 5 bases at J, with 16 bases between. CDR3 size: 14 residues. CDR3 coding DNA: TGTGCCAGCAGAATGGAGGGACGGACTTATGGCTACACCTTC. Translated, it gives CASRMEGRTYGYTF.

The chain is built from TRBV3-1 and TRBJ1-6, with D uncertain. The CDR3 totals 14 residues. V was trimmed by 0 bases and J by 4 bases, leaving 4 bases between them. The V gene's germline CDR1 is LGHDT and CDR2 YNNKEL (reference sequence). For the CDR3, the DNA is TGTGCCAGCAGCCAAGAAAGATATAATTCACCCCTCCACTTT. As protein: CASSQERYNSPLHF. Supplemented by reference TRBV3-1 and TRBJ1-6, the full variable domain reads DTAVSQTPKYLVTQMGNDKSIKCEQNLGHDTMYWYKQDSKKFLKIMFSYNNKELIINETVPNRFSPKSPDKAHLNLHINSLELGDSAVYFCASSQERYNSPLHFGNGTRLTVT.

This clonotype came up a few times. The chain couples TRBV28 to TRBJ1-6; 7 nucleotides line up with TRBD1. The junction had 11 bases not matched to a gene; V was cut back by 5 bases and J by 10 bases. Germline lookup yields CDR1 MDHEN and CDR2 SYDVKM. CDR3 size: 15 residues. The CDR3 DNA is TGTGCCAGCAGTCCCCCCGACAGGGTTGGATCACCCCTCCACTTT. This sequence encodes CASSPPDRVGSPLHF. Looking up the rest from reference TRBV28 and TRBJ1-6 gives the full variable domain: DVKVTQSSRYLVKRTGEKVFLECVQDMDHENMFWYRQDPGLGLRLIYFSYDVKMKEKGDIPEGYSVSREKKERFSLILESASTNQTSMYLCASSPPDRVGSPLHFGNGTRLTVT.

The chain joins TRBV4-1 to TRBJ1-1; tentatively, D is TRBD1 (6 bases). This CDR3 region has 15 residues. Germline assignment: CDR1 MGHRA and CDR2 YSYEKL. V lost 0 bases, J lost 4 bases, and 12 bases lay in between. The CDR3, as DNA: TGCGCCAGCAGCCAAGATAGTAGAGGGGGCACTGAAGCTTTCTTT. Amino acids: CASSQDSRGGTEAFF.

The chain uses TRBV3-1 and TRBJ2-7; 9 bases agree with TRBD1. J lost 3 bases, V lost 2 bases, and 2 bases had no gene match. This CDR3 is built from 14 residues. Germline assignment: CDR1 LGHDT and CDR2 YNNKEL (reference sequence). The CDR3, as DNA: TGTGCCAGCAGCCAATTGGGACAGGGCTACGAGCAGTACTTC. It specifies CASSQLGQGYEQYF.

CDR3: CASSSLRQLETQYF. The CDR3 region has the DNA TGTGCCAGCAGCTCCTTAAGACAGTTAGAGACCCAGTACTTC. V is TRBV7-6 and J is TRBJ2-5, with TRBD1 as a possible D gene (5 bases). Per the germline V gene, CDR1 is SGHVS and CDR2 is FNYEAQ. With 4 bases removed from V and 4 bases from J, the gap between germline ends came to 13 bases. The CDR3 spans 14 residues.

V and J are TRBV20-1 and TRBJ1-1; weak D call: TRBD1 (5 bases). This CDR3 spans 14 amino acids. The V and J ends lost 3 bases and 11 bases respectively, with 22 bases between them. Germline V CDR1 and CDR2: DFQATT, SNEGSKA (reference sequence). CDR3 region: CSASPPSTDTIAFF. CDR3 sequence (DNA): TGCAGTGCTAGCCCCCCGTCCACGGACACAATTGCTTTCTTT.

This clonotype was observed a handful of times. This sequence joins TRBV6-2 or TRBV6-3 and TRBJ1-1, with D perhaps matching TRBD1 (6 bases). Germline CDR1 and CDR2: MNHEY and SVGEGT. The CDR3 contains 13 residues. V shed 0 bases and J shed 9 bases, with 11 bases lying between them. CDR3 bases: TGTGCCAGCAGTTACTCAGGACAGCCTAAAGCTTTCTTT. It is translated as CASSYSGQPKAFF.

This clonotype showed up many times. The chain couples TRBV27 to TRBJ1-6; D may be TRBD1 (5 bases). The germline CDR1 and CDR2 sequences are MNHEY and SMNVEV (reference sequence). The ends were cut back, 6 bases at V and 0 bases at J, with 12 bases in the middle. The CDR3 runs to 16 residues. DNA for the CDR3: TGTGCCAGCAGCTCCAGACAGAGCTCCTATAATTCACCCCTCCACTTT. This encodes CASSSRQSSYNSPLHF.

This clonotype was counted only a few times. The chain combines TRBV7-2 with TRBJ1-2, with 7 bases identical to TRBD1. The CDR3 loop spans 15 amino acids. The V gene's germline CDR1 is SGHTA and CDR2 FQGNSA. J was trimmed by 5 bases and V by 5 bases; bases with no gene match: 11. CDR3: CASSVGQAPRYGYTF. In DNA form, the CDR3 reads TGTGCCAGCAGCGTCGGACAGGCCCCAAGATATGGCTACACCTTC. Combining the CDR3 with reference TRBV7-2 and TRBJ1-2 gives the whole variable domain GAGVSQSPSNKVTEKGKDVELRCDPISGHTALYWYRQSLGQGLEFLIYFQGNSAPDKSGLPSDRFSAERTGGSVSTLTIQRTQQEDSAVYLCASSVGQAPRYGYTFGSGTRLTVV.

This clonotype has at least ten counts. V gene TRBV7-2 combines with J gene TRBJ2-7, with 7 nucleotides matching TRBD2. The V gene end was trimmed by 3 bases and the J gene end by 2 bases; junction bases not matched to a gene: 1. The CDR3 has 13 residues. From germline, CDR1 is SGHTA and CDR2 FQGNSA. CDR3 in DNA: TGTGCCAGCAGCTTGAGCGGGGCCTACGAGCAGTACTTC. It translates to CASSLSGAYEQYF.

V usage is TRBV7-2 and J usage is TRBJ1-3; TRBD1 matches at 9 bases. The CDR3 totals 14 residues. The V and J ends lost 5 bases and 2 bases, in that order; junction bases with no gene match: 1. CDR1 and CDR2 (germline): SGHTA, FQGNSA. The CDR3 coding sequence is TGTGCCAGCAGCCGGACAGGGGCTGGAAACACCATATATTTT. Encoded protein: CASSRTGAGNTIYF.

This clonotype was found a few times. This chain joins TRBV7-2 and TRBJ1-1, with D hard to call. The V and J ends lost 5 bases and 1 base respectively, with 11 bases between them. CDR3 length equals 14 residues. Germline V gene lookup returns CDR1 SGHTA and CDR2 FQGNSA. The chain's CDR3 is CASSARAPNTEAFF. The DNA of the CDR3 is TGTGCCAGCAGCGCCCGGGCTCCGAACACTGAAGCTTTCTTT.